This T cell receptor beta chain emerged from a study of blood T cell repertoires in COVID-19. Study summary: The United States, Italy and Spain provided the acute and convalescent COVID-19 samples.

CDR3 length: 15 residues. The V and J ends lost 10 bases and 2 bases respectively, with 17 bases between them. The germline V gene encodes CDR1 MGHRA and CDR2 YSYEKL. In its sample, this clone was seen a few times. Individuals drawn from some 25 US areas were roughly 18 to 95 years old. The assay was immunoSEQ multiplex PCR, and TCRdb's table has in-frame clones only and misses some. The repertoire holds about 300,000 clones, with about nine tenths as singletons. This receptor was obtained from a woman aged 40 to 50 who had recovered from COVID-19. The gene calls are TRBV4-1 and TRBJ1-4; D not certain. Specimen: PBMCs or T cells enriched from blood (not recorded which). This CDR3 reads CATARRFTTNEKLFF. The CDR3 DNA follows: TGCGCCACCGCAAGGAGATTTACTACTAATGAAAAACTGTTTTTT.